The rows below give T cell receptor beta chains drawn from one sample of a study of T-cell memory formation after mild COVID-19. TCRdb fed the 5' RACE reads into MiXCR, producing one record per CDR3 protein. The data contain over 400,000 distinct CDR3 sequences, 23% of them singletons. Material: PBMCs or a T cell subset sorted from them (not recorded which). These receptors came from an adult woman who had mild COVID-19 (a few samples of this study predate the infection). Cell type and time point are not known. CDR3s include the opening cysteine and the closing phenylalanine or tryptophan. A D gene is named only where the DNA matches it firmly. Clone size is not always given. Where it is, it says once, few, many or a class for expanded clones.

D	J	V	size	CDR3	DNA
NA	TRBJ2-2	TRBV29-1	few	CSVSGVNTGELFF	TGCAGCGTTAGCGGAGTGAACACCGGGGAGCTGTTTTTT
TRBD1	TRBJ2-1	TRBV15	many	CATSRDRGLGNEQFF	TGTGCCACCAGCCGTGACAGGGGGCTCGGCAATGAGCAGTTCTTC
TRBD2	TRBJ2-1	TRBV30	many	CAWTSGGANEQFF	TGTGCCTGGACGAGCGGGGGGGCCAATGAGCAGTTCTTC
NA	TRBJ2-2	TRBV5-5	NA	CASRIQWAGTGELFF	TGTGCCAGCAGGATCCAGTGGGCCGGGACCGGGGAGCTGTTTTTT
NA	TRBJ1-6	TRBV12-3/TRBV12-4	few	CASSLGVGSPLHF	TGTGCCAGCAGTTTAGGTGTAGGTTCACCCCTCCACTTT
NA	TRBJ2-1	TRBV9	few	CASSRVTGPGNNEQFF	TGTGCCAGCAGCCGTGTGACTGGGCCCGGGAACAATGAGCAGTTCTTC
TRBD2	TRBJ2-1	TRBV12-3/TRBV12-4	few	CATTTGLALDEQFF	TGTGCCACGACTACAGGACTAGCACTCGATGAGCAGTTCTTC
NA	TRBJ2-2	TRBV2	NA	CASRAPRDTGELFF	TGTGCCAGCAGGGCCCCGAGGGACACCGGGGAGCTGTTTTTT
NA	TRBJ2-3	TRBV7-3	many	CASSPPLAPDTQYF	TGTGCCAGCAGCCCACCCCTAGCCCCAGATACGCAGTATTTT
TRBD1	TRBJ2-1	TRBV7-9	few	CASSLKTGTGNNEQFF	TGTGCCAGCAGCCTGAAGACCGGGACAGGGAACAATGAGCAGTTCTTC
NA	TRBJ2-3	TRBV24-1	NA	CATSDPSGTGDTQYF	TGTGCCACCAGTGATCCTTCCGGGACGGGAGATACGCAGTATTTT
NA	TRBJ1-2	TRBV7-9	few	CASSSLREGRMGHGYTF	TGTGCCAGCAGCTCACTTCGGGAGGGGCGCATGGGCCATGGCTACACCTTC
NA	TRBJ2-7	TRBV7-9	few	CASSLAAVHEQYF	TGTGCCAGCAGCTTAGCGGCAGTCCACGAGCAGTACTTC
TRBD1	TRBJ2-2	TRBV7-9	few	CASSTPTGKLDTGELFF	TGTGCCAGCAGCACCCCGACAGGGAAGTTGGACACCGGGGAGCTGTTTTTT
TRBD2	TRBJ2-1	TRBV7-2	NA	CASRSVEREGRNEQFF	TGTGCCAGCAGGTCAGTGGAGCGGGAGGGACGTAATGAGCAGTTCTTC
TRBD1	TRBJ1-1	TRBV6-5	few	CASSNPGQGAAEAFF	TGTGCCAGCAGTAACCCGGGACAGGGGGCCGCTGAAGCTTTCTTT
NA	TRBJ2-7	TRBV9	few	CASSVQINYEQYF	TGTGCCAGCAGCGTTCAAATAAACTACGAGCAGTACTTC
NA	TRBJ2-7	TRBV11-2	once	CASSSWDGAYEQYF	TGTGCCAGCAGCTCGTGGGACGGCGCCTACGAGCAGTACTTC
NA	TRBJ1-1	TRBV7-9	NA	CASSHPVTYTEAFF	TGTGCCAGCAGCCATCCAGTCACCTACACTGAAGCTTTCTTT
NA	TRBJ2-7	TRBV6-5	NA	CASSYGDAYEQYF	TGTGCCAGCAGTTACGGTGACGCCTACGAGCAGTACTTC
NA	TRBJ2-2	TRBV7-9	few	CASSFPEGTSNTGELFF	TGTGCCAGCAGCTTTCCGGAGGGGACTTCAAACACCGGGGAGCTGTTTTTT
TRBD2	TRBJ2-2	TRBV6-2/TRBV6-3	NA	CASSSGRATGELFF	TGTGCCAGCTCCAGCGGGAGGGCTACCGGGGAGCTGTTTTTT
TRBD1	TRBJ1-1	TRBV24-1	many	CATSDHRGLRTEAFF	TGTGCCACCAGTGACCACAGGGGGCTACGCACTGAAGCTTTCTTT
NA	TRBJ2-7	TRBV7-3	few	CASSPRASSYEQYF	TGTGCCAGCAGCCCTCGGGCCAGTTCGTACGAGCAGTACTTC